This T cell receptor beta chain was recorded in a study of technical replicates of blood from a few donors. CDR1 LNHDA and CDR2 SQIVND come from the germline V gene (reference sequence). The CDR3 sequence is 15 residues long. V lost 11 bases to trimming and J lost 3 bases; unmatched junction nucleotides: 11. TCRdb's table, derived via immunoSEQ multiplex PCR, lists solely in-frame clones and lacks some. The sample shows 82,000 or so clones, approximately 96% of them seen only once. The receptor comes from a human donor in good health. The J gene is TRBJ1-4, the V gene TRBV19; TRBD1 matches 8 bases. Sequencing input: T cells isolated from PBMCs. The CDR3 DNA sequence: TGTGCCTCTAACGGGGGACAGGCGGCTAATGAAAAACTGTTTTTT. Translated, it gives CASNGGQAANEKLFF.